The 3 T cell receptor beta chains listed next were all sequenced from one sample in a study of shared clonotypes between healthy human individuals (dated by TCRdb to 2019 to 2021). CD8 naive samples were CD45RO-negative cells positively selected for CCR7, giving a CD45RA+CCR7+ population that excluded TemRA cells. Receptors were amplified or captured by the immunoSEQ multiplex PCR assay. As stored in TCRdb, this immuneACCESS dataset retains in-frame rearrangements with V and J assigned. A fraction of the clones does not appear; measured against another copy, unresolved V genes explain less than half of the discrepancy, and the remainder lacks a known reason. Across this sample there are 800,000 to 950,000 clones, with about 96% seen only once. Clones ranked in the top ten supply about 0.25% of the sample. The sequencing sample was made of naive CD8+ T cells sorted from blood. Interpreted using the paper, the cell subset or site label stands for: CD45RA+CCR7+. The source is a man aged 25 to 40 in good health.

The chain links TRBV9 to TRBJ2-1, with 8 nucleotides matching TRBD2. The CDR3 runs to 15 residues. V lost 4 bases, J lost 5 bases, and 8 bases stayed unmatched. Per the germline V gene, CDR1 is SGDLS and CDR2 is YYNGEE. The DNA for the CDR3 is TGTGCCAGCAGCCCTCCCGGTAGCGGGAACAATGAGCAGTTCTTC. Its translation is CASSPPGSGNNEQFF.

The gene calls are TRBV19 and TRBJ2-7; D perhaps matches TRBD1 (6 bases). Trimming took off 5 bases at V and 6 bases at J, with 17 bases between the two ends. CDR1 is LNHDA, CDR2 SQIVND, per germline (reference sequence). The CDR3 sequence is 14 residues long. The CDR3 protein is CASSYRVSGREQYF. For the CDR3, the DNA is TGTGCCAGTAGTTACAGGGTATCGGGGCGCGAGCAGTACTTC.

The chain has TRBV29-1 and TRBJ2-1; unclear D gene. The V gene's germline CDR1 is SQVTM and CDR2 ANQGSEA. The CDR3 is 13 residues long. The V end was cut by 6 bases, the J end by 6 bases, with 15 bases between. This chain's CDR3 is CSVVYGVRNEQFF. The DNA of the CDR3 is TGCAGCGTGGTATATGGGGTGCGCAATGAGCAGTTCTTC.